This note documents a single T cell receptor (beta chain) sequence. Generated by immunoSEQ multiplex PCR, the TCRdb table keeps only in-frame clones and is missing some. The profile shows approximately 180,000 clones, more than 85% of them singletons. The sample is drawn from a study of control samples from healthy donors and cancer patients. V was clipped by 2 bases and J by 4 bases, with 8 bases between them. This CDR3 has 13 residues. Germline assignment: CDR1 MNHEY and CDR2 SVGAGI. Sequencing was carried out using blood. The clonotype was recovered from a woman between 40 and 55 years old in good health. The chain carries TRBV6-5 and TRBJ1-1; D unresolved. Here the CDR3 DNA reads TGTGCCAGCAGTTACGAAGTCCTCACTGAAGCTTTCTTT. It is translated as CASSYEVLTEAFF.